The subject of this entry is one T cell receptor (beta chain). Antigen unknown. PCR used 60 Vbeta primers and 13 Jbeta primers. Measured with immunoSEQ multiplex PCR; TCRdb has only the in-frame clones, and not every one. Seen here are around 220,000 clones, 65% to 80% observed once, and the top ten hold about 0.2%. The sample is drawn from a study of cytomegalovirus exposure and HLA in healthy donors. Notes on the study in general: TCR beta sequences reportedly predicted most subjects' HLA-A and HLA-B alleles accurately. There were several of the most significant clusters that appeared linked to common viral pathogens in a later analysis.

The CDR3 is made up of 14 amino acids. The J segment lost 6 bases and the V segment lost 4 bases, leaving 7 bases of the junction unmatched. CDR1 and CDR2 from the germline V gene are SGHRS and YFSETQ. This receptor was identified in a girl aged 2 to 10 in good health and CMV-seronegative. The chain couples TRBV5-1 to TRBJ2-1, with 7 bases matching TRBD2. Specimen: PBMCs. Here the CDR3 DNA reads TGCGCCAGCAGCCATCTAGCGGAGGGCAATGAGCAGTTCTTC. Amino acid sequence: CASSHLAEGNEQFF.